This T cell receptor beta chain was captured by sequencing in a study of OX40 agonist ivuxolimab in advanced cancers. Study details: Ivuxolimab is an agonistic anti-OX40 (CD134) antibody, and patients were treated with it. Aged about 20 to 85 with a mean of about 63 years, they were 82.7% male.

The study, taken as a whole, reports: Among T cells, CD8+ cells averaged more expanded clones than CD4+ cells.

Germline CDR1 reads MNHEY; CDR2 reads SMNVEV (reference sequence). The CDR3 sequence is 17 residues long. Repertoires were generated with immunoSEQ multiplex PCR, while TCRdb's copy carries only in-frame clones and drops some. The sample has about 62,000 clones; 79% are singletons. About this clone: Its antigen remains unknown. One end of the junction does not line up with germline, which may come from a read error. Additional DNA sequences in this sample encode the identical CDR3.

The receptor was derived from an adult with an advanced solid tumor such as melanoma, head and neck, liver or kidney cancer. The chain recombines TRBV27 with TRBJ2-7, with D possibly TRBD2 on 7 matching bases. Sequenced here: CD4+ or CD8+ T cells sorted from blood, sampled in a trial of the OX40 agonist ivuxolimab. CDR3 in amino acids: CASSFRLTGGSTYEQYF. The CDR3 nucleotides read TGCGCCAGCAGTTTCCGCCTTACGGGGGGCTCCACCTACGAGCAGTACTTC.